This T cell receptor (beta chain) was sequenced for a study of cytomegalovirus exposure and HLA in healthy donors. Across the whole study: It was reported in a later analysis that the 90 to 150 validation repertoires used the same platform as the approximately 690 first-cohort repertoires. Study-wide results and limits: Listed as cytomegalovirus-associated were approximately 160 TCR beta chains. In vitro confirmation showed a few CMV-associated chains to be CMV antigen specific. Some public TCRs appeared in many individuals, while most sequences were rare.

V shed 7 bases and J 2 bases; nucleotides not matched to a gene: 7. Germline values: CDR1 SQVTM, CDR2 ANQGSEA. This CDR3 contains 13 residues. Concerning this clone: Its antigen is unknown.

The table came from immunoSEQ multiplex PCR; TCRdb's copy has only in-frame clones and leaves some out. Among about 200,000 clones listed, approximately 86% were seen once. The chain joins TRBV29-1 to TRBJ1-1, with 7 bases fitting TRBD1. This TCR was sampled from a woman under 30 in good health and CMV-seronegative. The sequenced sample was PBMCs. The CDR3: CSAPTGPNTEAFF. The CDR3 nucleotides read TGCAGCGCTCCGACAGGGCCTAACACTGAAGCTTTCTTT.